One and the same sample provided the 23 T cell receptor beta chains below, sequenced in a study of cytotoxic CD8 clonotypes in ibrutinib-treated CLL. The method was immunoSEQ multiplex PCR; TCRdb's version includes in-frame clones alone and lacks a portion of them. The sample has more than 85,000 clones, roughly 80% seen once. This specimen was PBMCs, taken after 12 months of ibrutinib treatment. The origin of the receptors is a human donor with chronic lymphocytic leukemia.

This clone was recorded a few times. The chain combines TRBV2 with TRBJ1-2; no firm D call. The CDR3 is 11 residues long. Deletions cut 2 bases from V and 7 bases from J, with 5 bases between. Germline V lookup: CDR1 SNHLY, CDR2 FYNNEI. In DNA form, the CDR3 reads TGTGCCAGCAGTGAAAGGGTTGGCTACACCTTC. Its protein is CASSERVGYTF.

This chain uses TRBV4-1 with TRBJ1-1; D unclear. V lost 0 bases, J lost 5 bases, and 10 bases lay in between. Per germline, CDR1 MGHRA and CDR2 YSYEKL. The CDR3 length is 14 residues. The DNA of the CDR3 is TGCGCCAGCAGCCAAGACATAGGGTGGACTGAAGCTTTCTTT. It encodes CASSQDIGWTEAFF.

The J gene is TRBJ1-1, the V gene TRBV6-5, with D possibly being TRBD1 (5 bases). This CDR3 spans 13 amino acids. The V end was cut by 6 bases, the J end by 4 bases, with 12 bases between. Germline assignment: CDR1 MNHEY and CDR2 SVGAGI. DNA of the CDR3: TGTGCCAGCAGGCGCCCGGGGACCACTGAAGCTTTCTTT. Its protein is CASRRPGTTEAFF.

V gene TRBV10-1 combines with J gene TRBJ1-1; no definite D call. The V end was cut by 6 bases, the J end by 1 base, with 15 bases between. Germline lookup yields CDR1 WNHNN and CDR2 SYGVQD (reference sequence). The CDR3 has 15 residues. CDR3 in DNA: TGCGCCAGCAGCAGCGCGACCACGGGGAACACTGAAGCTTTCTTT. Translation gives CASSSATTGNTEAFF.

J is TRBJ2-2 and V is TRBV5-1; unclear D gene. The CDR3 has 14 amino acids. The V and J ends lost 3 bases and 5 bases respectively, with 11 bases between them. The germline gives CDR1 SGHRS, CDR2 YFSETQ. Here the CDR3 DNA reads TGCGCCAGCAGCTCAGATGCCGGGACCGGGGAGCTGTTTTTT. It encodes CASSSDAGTGELFF.

The rearrangement joins TRBV29-1 to TRBJ1-1; 9 bases match TRBD1. The CDR3 loop spans 12 amino acids. J gave up 12 bases and V 6 bases, and 11 bases lay outside the gene matches. The germline V gene has CDR1 SQVTM and CDR2 ANQGSEA. In nucleotides, the CDR3 is TGCAGCGTGATACTACAGGGGGCGAGGACTTTCTTT. Amino acid sequence: CSVILQGARTFF.

J is TRBJ2-7 and V is TRBV11-1, with TRBD1 identical over 11 bases. J gave up 5 bases and V 2 bases, and 5 bases lay outside the gene matches. Germline V gene lookup returns CDR1 SGHAT and CDR2 FQDESV (reference sequence). This CDR3 has 15 amino acids. DNA for the CDR3: TGTGCCAGCAGCTTACTCGGGACAGGGGGTAACGAGCAGTACTTC. Amino acid sequence: CASSLLGTGGNEQYF.

This chain joins TRBV19 and TRBJ2-1; 7 bases align to TRBD1. V gave up 7 bases and J gave up 7 bases; unmatched junction bases: 13. CDR3 length: 15 residues. CDR1 and CDR2 from the germline V gene are LNHDA and SQIVND (reference sequence). The CDR3 DNA sequence: TGTGCCAGTACCGATGGACAGGCGACGCAGAATGAGCAGTTCTTC. Its translation: CASTDGQATQNEQFF. Looking up the rest from reference TRBV19 and TRBJ2-1 gives the full variable domain: DGGITQSPKYLFRKEGQNVTLSCEQNLNHDAMYWYRQDPGQGLRLIYYSQIVNDFQKGDIAEGYSVSREKKESFPLTVTSAQKNPTAFYLCASTDGQATQNEQFFGPGTRLTVL.

The V call is TRBV19, the J call TRBJ2-7, with D tentatively TRBD2 (6 bases). The CDR3 extends over 15 amino acids. V lost 3 bases, J lost 5 bases, and 17 bases lay in between. Germline loops: CDR1 LNHDA, CDR2 SQIVND (reference sequence). CDR3 sequence: CASSMRDPRGDEQYF. The CDR3 nucleotides read TGTGCCAGTAGTATGCGGGACCCGCGGGGCGACGAGCAGTACTTC.

The chain is built from TRBV19 and TRBJ1-5; D is unresolved. Germline CDR1 and CDR2: LNHDA and SQIVND (reference sequence). V was trimmed by 4 bases and J by 0 bases, leaving 10 bases between them. The CDR3 has 15 residues. CDR3 residues: CASSTTYFSNQPQHF. The CDR3 nucleotides are TGTGCCAGTAGTACGACCTACTTTAGCAATCAGCCCCAGCATTTT.

This chain uses TRBV10-2 with TRBJ2-2, with D hard to call. The CDR3 extends over 15 amino acids. Germline CDR1 and CDR2: WSHSY and SAAADI. Trimming took 3 bases from V and 7 from J, leaving 15 bases between them. CDR3 in DNA: TGCGCCAGCAGTGACCCTGGGCTCATGGGCGGGGAGCTGTTTTTT. It specifies CASSDPGLMGGELFF.

The chain carries TRBV6-1 and TRBJ1-2, with a tentative D call TRBD1 (6 bases). The V and J ends lost 6 bases and 7 bases respectively, with 18 bases between them. There are 14 residues in the CDR3. The germline gives CDR1 MNHNS, CDR2 SASEGT. CDR3 in amino acids: CASRRRDKVGGYTF. The CDR3 nucleotides read TGTGCCAGCAGGAGACGGGACAAAGTCGGTGGCTACACCTTC.

V is TRBV6-1 and J is TRBJ2-5; 13 nucleotides agree with TRBD2. Germline loops: CDR1 MNHNS, CDR2 SASEGT. J gave up 4 bases and V 2 bases, and 13 bases lay outside the gene matches. This CDR3 is 19 amino acids long. The CDR3 DNA follows: TGTGCCAGCAGTGAATTCCCCCCAACTAGCGGGGGGGCGCGAGAGACCCAGTACTTC. As protein: CASSEFPPTSGGARETQYF.

This CDR3 reads CASSPPEGTSSYEQYF. The CDR3 DNA reads TGTGCCAGCAGTCCCCCCGAAGGGACGAGCTCCTACGAGCAGTACTTC. This chain joins TRBV28 and TRBJ2-7; D is tentatively TRBD1 or TRBD2 (5 bases each). The CDR3 contains 16 residues. In germline, CDR1 is MDHEN, CDR2 SYDVKM. Trimming removed 5 bases from V and 0 bases from J, with 17 bases in between.

This clone came up once. The chain has TRBV11-3 and TRBJ2-2; D is unresolved. The length of the CDR3 is 17 residues. V was clipped by 0 bases and J by 4 bases, with 15 bases between them. Looked up from germline, CDR1 is SGHNT and CDR2 is YENEEA. CDR3 sequence reads: CASSLEDRVRGTGELFF. The CDR3 DNA reads as TGTGCCAGCAGCTTAGAGGATCGAGTTAGAGGCACCGGGGAGCTGTTTTTT. Supplemented by reference TRBV11-3 and TRBJ2-2, the full variable domain reads EAGVVQSPRYKIIEKKQPVAFWCNPISGHNTLYWYLQNLGQGPELLIRYENEEAVDDSQLPKDRFSAERLKGVDSTLKIQPAELGDSAVYLCASSLEDRVRGTGELFFGEGSRLTVL.

This rearrangement joins TRBV6-1 to TRBJ2-5, with 7 nucleotides matching TRBD2. Germline V gene lookup returns CDR1 MNHNS and CDR2 SASEGT. Trimming cost V 6 bases and J 5 bases; bases outside gene matches: 9. The CDR3 spans 14 residues. CDR3: CASSPQGGRETQYF. CDR3 in DNA: TGTGCCAGCAGCCCTCAGGGAGGGAGGGAGACCCAGTACTTC.

The chain couples TRBV2 to TRBJ1-1, with unresolved D. Looked up from germline, CDR1 is SNHLY and CDR2 is FYNNEI. The CDR3 is 13 amino acids. V lost 6 bases and J 4 bases, leaving 12 bases between the germline ends. The CDR3 is CASRGEAGTEAFF. The CDR3 region has the DNA TGTGCCAGCAGGGGAGAGGCGGGCACTGAAGCTTTCTTT. The full variable domain, rest sourced from reference TRBV2 and TRBJ1-1, is EPEVTQTPSHQVTQMGQEVILRCVPISNHLYFYWYRQILGQKVEFLVSFYNNEISEKSEIFDDQFSVERPDGSNFTLKIRSTKLEDSAMYFCASRGEAGTEAFFGQGTRLTVV.

The V call is TRBV2, the J call TRBJ2-5; maybe TRBD1 (5 bases). Germline loops: CDR1 SNHLY, CDR2 FYNNEI. This CDR3 has 14 residues. Trimming removed 1 base at V and 5 bases at J, with 11 bases between. The CDR3 DNA reads TGTGCCAGCAGTGAAGACAGGCCCCGGGAGACCCAGTACTTC. Its protein is CASSEDRPRETQYF.

This rearrangement joins TRBV2 to TRBJ2-3; 10 bases align to TRBD2. CDR1 SNHLY and CDR2 FYNNEI come from the germline V gene. The J segment lost 5 bases and the V segment lost 4 bases, leaving 9 bases of the junction unmatched. The CDR3 is 16 residues long. The CDR3 reads CASSGKSGGAGDTQYF. The CDR3 DNA sequence: TGTGCCAGCAGTGGAAAGAGCGGGGGGGCCGGAGATACGCAGTATTTT.

This chain links TRBV30 with TRBJ1-2; weak D call: TRBD1 (6 bases). The CDR3 covers 13 residues. Trimming stripped 1 base from V and 6 bases from J, with 12 bases between. CDR1 and CDR2 (germline): GTSNPN, SVGIG (reference sequence). The CDR3 reads CAWSATGFHGYTF. CDR3 sequence (DNA): TGTGCCTGGAGTGCAACAGGGTTTCATGGCTACACCTTC.

The chain links TRBV11-2 to TRBJ2-3, with TRBD1 as a possible D gene (6 bases). The CDR3 has 15 residues. Germline V CDR1 and CDR2: SGHAT, FQNNGV. The ends were cut back, 8 bases at V and 1 base at J, with 16 bases in the middle. CDR3 amino acids: CASASTGYGTDTQYF. The CDR3 DNA reads TGTGCCAGCGCATCAACAGGGTACGGCACAGATACGCAGTATTTT.

The rearrangement uses TRBV2 and TRBJ2-5; D tentatively fits TRBD1 or TRBD2 (5 bases each). V was trimmed by 4 bases and J by 1 base, leaving 7 bases between them. Germline values: CDR1 SNHLY, CDR2 FYNNEI. The CDR3 sequence is 13 residues long. As DNA, the CDR3 is TGTGCCAGCAGTGGGGACGTCCAAGAGACCCAGTACTTC. As protein: CASSGDVQETQYF. Full variable domain (rest looked up from reference TRBV2 and TRBJ2-5): EPEVTQTPSHQVTQMGQEVILRCVPISNHLYFYWYRQILGQKVEFLVSFYNNEISEKSEIFDDQFSVERPDGSNFTLKIRSTKLEDSAMYFCASSGDVQETQYFGPGTRLLVL.

This clone was seen only a few times. The chain links TRBV5-1 to TRBJ2-5; D unclear. The germline CDR1 and CDR2 sequences are SGHRS and YFSETQ. The CDR3 is 14 amino acids. Deletions cut 1 base from V and 4 bases from J, with 11 bases between. DNA of the CDR3: TGCGCCAGCAGCTTGATAGGGTTGGGAGAGACCCAGTACTTC. This gives the protein CASSLIGLGETQYF.